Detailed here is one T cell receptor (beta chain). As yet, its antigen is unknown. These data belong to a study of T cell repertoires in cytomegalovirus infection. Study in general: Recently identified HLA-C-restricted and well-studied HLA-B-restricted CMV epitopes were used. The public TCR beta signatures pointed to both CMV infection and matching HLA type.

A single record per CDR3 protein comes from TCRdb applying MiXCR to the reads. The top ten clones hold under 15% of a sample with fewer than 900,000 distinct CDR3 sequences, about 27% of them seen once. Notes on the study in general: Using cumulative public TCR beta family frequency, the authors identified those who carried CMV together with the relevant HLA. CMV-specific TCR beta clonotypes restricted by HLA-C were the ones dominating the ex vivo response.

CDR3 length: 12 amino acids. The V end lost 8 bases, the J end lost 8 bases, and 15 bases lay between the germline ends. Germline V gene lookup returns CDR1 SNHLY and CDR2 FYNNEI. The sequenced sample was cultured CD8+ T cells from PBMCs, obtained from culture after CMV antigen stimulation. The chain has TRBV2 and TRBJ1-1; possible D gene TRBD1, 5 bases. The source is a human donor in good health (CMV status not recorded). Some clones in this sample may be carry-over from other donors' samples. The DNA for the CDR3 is TGTGCCAGCCCGAAGAAGGGGCCAGAAGCTTTCTTT. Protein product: CASPKKGPEAFF.